The rows below give T cell receptor beta chains drawn from one sample of a study of Tregs in tolerant kidney transplant recipients. Method: immunoSEQ multiplex PCR; TCRdb's copy keeps in-frame clones and lacks some. The repertoire has some 70,000 clones, about 88% of them found once; the top ten carry about 0.37%. The sequencing here drew on CD4+ T cells from blood, taken before the transplant. The receptor source for this set is a human donor who received a combined kidney and bone marrow transplant. Each CDR3 is given with its conserved first and last residue. The D gene is left open where the match is weak. The size of a clone is reported for some rows only, either as once, few or many, or as a class for expanded clones.

NA,TRBJ2-3,TRBV5-1,TRBD1,TGCGCCAGCAGCTTGACGGACAGGGGAGCAAGCACAGATACGCAGTATTTT,CASSLTDRGASTDTQYF
NA,TRBJ2-3,TRBV2,TRBD2,TGTGCCAGCAGTGAAGTCGTAGCGGGAGATACGCAGTATTTT,CASSEVVAGDTQYF
NA,TRBJ1-2,TRBV18,NA,TGTGCCAGCTCGCCTTTAGGGGTTAACTATGGCTACACCTTC,CASSPLGVNYGYTF
NA,TRBJ1-4,TRBV6-4,NA,TGTGCCAGCCCCGTGAACAGGATGGAGGAAAAACTGTTTTTT,CASPVNRMEEKLFF
few,TRBJ2-7,TRBV11-2,NA,TGTGCCAGCAGCTTATCCTTAGTAGCGGCCTACGAGCAGTACTTC,CASSLSLVAAYEQYF
NA,TRBJ2-6,TRBV27,NA,TGTGCCAGCAGTTTATACCCTCCCAGGGTATTCGGCTCTGGGGCCAACGTCCTGACTTTC,CASSLYPPRVFGSGANVLTF
NA,TRBJ2-5,TRBV6-1,TRBD2,TGTGCCAGCAGTCCACTAGCGGAAGGGACCCAGTACTTC,CASSPLAEGTQYF
NA,TRBJ1-5,TRBV28,NA,TGTGCCAGCAGTTTAACGGGAAATAGCAATCAGCCCCAGCATTTT,CASSLTGNSNQPQHF
NA,TRBJ2-5,TRBV5-4,NA,TGTGCCAGCAGCTTGGGTGGGGGCCGGGAGACCCAGTACTTC,CASSLGGGRETQYF
once,TRBJ1-1,TRBV6-6,NA,TGTGCCAGCAGTTATAGGGCGGGTGGGAACACTGAAGCTTTCTTT,CASSYRAGGNTEAFF
NA,TRBJ1-2,TRBV18,NA,TGTGCCAGCTCACCACGCCCACAGTTATATGGCTACACCTTC,CASSPRPQLYGYTF
NA,TRBJ1-1,TRBV30,NA,TGTGCCTGGAGTGTTCCAGGGAGGGTGGCTTTCTTT,CAWSVPGRVAFF
NA,TRBJ2-7,TRBV28,TRBD1,TGTGCCAGCAGTTCCACCCAGGGGGCGGTGCACGAGCAGTACTTC,CASSSTQGAVHEQYF
NA,TRBJ2-7,TRBV4-2,NA,TGTGCCAGCAGCCAAGACGGGGACTCCCTCTACGAGCAGTACTTC,CASSQDGDSLYEQYF
NA,TRBJ1-5,TRBV2,NA,TGTGCCAGCAGTCCCGGAGACTGGAACATGGAGCCCCAGCATTTT,CASSPGDWNMEPQHF
few,TRBJ1-2,TRBV9,TRBD1,TGTGCCAGCAGCGTAGACCCGGGACAGGGCGCTGGTGGCTATGGCTACACCTTC,CASSVDPGQGAGGYGYTF
NA,TRBJ2-1,TRBV10-1,TRBD2,TGCGCCAGCAGTGAGCTTCCGAGACTAGCGGGAGTAAATGAGCAGTTCTTC,CASSELPRLAGVNEQFF
NA,TRBJ2-7,TRBV29-1,TRBD1,TGCAGCGTGGCCGGGACAGGGAAGAGCTCCTACGAGCAGTACTTC,CSVAGTGKSSYEQYF
NA,TRBJ2-3,TRBV30,NA,TGTGCCTTGGGGCCGGCCTATACGCAGTATTTT,CALGPAYTQYF
NA,TRBJ2-7,TRBV29-1,NA,TGCAGCGTTGAAGCAGCGGGCGCCGAGCAGTACTTC,CSVEAAGAEQYF
NA,TRBJ2-1,TRBV5-6,TRBD1,TGTGCCAGCAGCAAGACAGGGGTCCCCTACAATGAGCAGTTCTTC,CASSKTGVPYNEQFF
NA,TRBJ2-2,TRBV11-2,NA,TGTGCCAGTAGGGGGGCAGGGGGGAACCTAAACACCGGGGAGCTGTTTTTT,CASRGAGGNLNTGELFF
NA,TRBJ2-7,TRBV2,TRBD1,TGTGCCAGCAGTGAAGATCCCGGACAGGGCTACGAGCAGTACTTC,CASSEDPGQGYEQYF
NA,TRBJ1-1,TRBV19,NA,TGTGCCAGTAGTATCACAGGGATAGGCGCTGAAGCTTTCTTT,CASSITGIGAEAFF
NA,TRBJ2-5,TRBV7-2,NA,TGTGCCAGCAGCTTAACAGGCGGGACCGAGACCCAGTACTTC,CASSLTGGTETQYF
NA,TRBJ1-1,TRBV6-5,NA,TGTGCCAGCAGTTACGGTGGAGGAGCGAACACTGAAGCTTTCTTT,CASSYGGGANTEAFF
once,TRBJ2-2,TRBV5-1,NA,TGCGCCAGCAGCTTGGTCGGGAGCGGCACCGGGGAGCTGTTTTTT,CASSLVGSGTGELFF
NA,TRBJ2-7,TRBV30,TRBD1,TGTGCCTGGAGTGAGGGGGCTTTGATGGACGAGCAGTACTTC,CAWSEGALMDEQYF
NA,TRBJ2-2,TRBV4-1,NA,TGCGCCAGCAGCCAGCGGGAAACCACGAACACCGGGGAGCTGTTTTTT,CASSQRETTNTGELFF
NA,TRBJ2-1,TRBV2,TRBD2,TGTGCCAGCAGTGAAATGCGGGGGAATGAGCAGTTCTTC,CASSEMRGNEQFF
NA,TRBJ2-5,TRBV7-3,NA,TGTGCCAGCAGCTTAGGCTACCAAGAGACCCAGTACTTC,CASSLGYQETQYF
NA,TRBJ1-1,TRBV15,TRBD1,TGTGCCACCACCTCGGGGCAGGGGGGCACTGAAGCTTTCTTT,CATTSGQGGTEAFF
NA,TRBJ2-2,TRBV27,NA,TGTGCCAGCAGTATCTACAGGGACACCGGGGAGCTGTTTTTT,CASSIYRDTGELFF
NA,TRBJ2-2,TRBV5-1,TRBD2,TGCGCCAGCAGGTCCTCGGGGGGGCAAAACGGGGAGCTGTTTTTT,CASRSSGGQNGELFF
NA,TRBJ2-1,TRBV7-7,TRBD1,TGTGCTAGCAGCCTGCAGACAGGGAGCGATGAGCAGTTCTTC,CASSLQTGSDEQFF
once,TRBJ1-1,TRBV5-1,TRBD1,TGCGCCAGCAGCCTAATAGGACAGGGTAGTGGAGCTTTCTTT,CASSLIGQGSGAFF
NA,TRBJ2-5,TRBV5-1,NA,TGCGCCAGCAGCCTTGGACTCCAAGAGACCCAGTACTTC,CASSLGLQETQYF
NA,TRBJ1-2,TRBV7-2,TRBD1,TGTGCCAGCAGCTTTGGGGACAGGGGGCATGGCTACACCTTC,CASSFGDRGHGYTF
once,TRBJ2-3,TRBV5-1,NA,TGCGCCAGCAGCTTGGAGCGCGGGCCTACGCAGTATTTT,CASSLERGPTQYF
NA,TRBJ1-4,TRBV30,TRBD1,TGTGCCTGGAGACAGGGGGCGGTTGAAAAACTGTTTTTT,CAWRQGAVEKLFF
NA,TRBJ1-1,TRBV11-2,NA,TGTGCCAGCAGCTTAAGGGTCAGGGGCTCAACGGTCACTGAAGCTTTCTTT,CASSLRVRGSTVTEAFF
NA,TRBJ1-5,TRBV18,NA,TGTGCCAGCTCACCGGGCGATAGCAATCAGCCCCAGCATTTT,CASSPGDSNQPQHF
NA,TRBJ2-5,TRBV28,TRBD2,TGTGCCAGCAGTTTGTTAACTAGCGGGACCATGGAGACCCAGTACTTC,CASSLLTSGTMETQYF
once,TRBJ2-7,TRBV5-8,TRBD1,TGTGCCAGCAGCCACGGGACAGGCCAGACGAACGAGCAGTACTTC,CASSHGTGQTNEQYF
NA,TRBJ1-1,TRBV5-1,NA,TGCGCCAGCAGCCCAGGGACGGGGGTGAACACTGAAGCTTTCTTT,CASSPGTGVNTEAFF
NA,TRBJ2-7,TRBV28,NA,TGTGCCAGCTCAGGGACTGTAGACGAGCAGTACTTC,CASSGTVDEQYF
NA,TRBJ1-1,TRBV28,NA,TGTGCCAGCAGTTTATTAAACGCCTGGGGGGGCGACCAAATCTTCATGAACACTGAAGCTTTCTTT,CASSLLNAWGGDQIFMNTEAFF
once,TRBJ1-2,TRBV7-2,TRBD1,TGTGCCAGCAGCTTCCCCCAGGGGGCATACTATGGCTACACCTTC,CASSFPQGAYYGYTF
NA,TRBJ2-2,TRBV11-2,NA,TGTGCCAGCAGCTTGTCAGGTTTGAACACCGGGGAGCTGTTTTTT,CASSLSGLNTGELFF
NA,TRBJ1-5,TRBV4-2,NA,TGTGCCAGCAGCCAAGACGGACAGCAAAATCAGCCCCAGCATTTT,CASSQDGQQNQPQHF
NA,TRBJ2-7,TRBV28,TRBD2,TGTGCCACCCGGCGGACTAGCGGACTCTACGAGCAGTACTTC,CATRRTSGLYEQYF
few,TRBJ1-1,TRBV5-1,TRBD1,TGCGCCAGCAACCCGACAGGGACCGGTCGCGCTTTCTTT,CASNPTGTGRAFF
NA,TRBJ2-7,TRBV2,NA,TGTGCCAGCACCGACATTTCCTACGAGCAGTACTTC,CASTDISYEQYF
NA,TRBJ2-7,TRBV27,TRBD1,TGTGCCAGCAGTTGGGGACAGGGGGCGTCGGAGCAGTACTTC,CASSWGQGASEQYF
NA,TRBJ2-1,TRBV5-1,TRBD1,TGCGCCAGCAGCTTGGCCCGGGACAGGGCTCACAATGAGCAGTTCTTC,CASSLARDRAHNEQFF
NA,TRBJ1-2,TRBV6-1,NA,TGTGCCAGCAGTCAGCGACAGCCCGCGTATGGCTACACCTTC,CASSQRQPAYGYTF
NA,TRBJ2-1,TRBV4-1,NA,TGCGCCAGCAGCCATCTGAGGAGCTACAATGAGCAGTTCTTC,CASSHLRSYNEQFF
once,TRBJ1-5,TRBV27,NA,TGTGCCAGCAGCCACGCACCGGGCGGGGGGAGCAATCAGCCCCAGCATTTT,CASSHAPGGGSNQPQHF